This entry is about one TCR beta chain. No antigen is known for it. The data were produced by immunoSEQ multiplex PCR, yet TCRdb's version contains in-frame clones alone and is incomplete. The table shows about 960,000 clones, with 60% to 85% occurring only once. Splitting of CD4+ cells produced CD45RA+ naive and CD45RA-negative memory subsets. These data come from a study of shared clonotypes between healthy human individuals. Study-level findings and limits: Only a few donors were included, so the genetic and exposure-history diversity represented was limited. Shared clonotypes: roughly 4.7% naive CD4, around 3.4% naive CD8, about 2.5% memory CD4, approximately 0.37% memory CD8.

V was clipped by 2 bases and J by 0 bases, with 3 bases between them. Germline V lookup: CDR1 SGHDT, CDR2 YYEEEE. This CDR3 has 14 amino acids. The V call is TRBV5-6, the J call TRBJ2-6; the D is unclear. The receptor comes from a man younger than 35 in good health. The sample comprised memory CD4+ T cells sorted from blood. The sample's subset: CD45RA-negative fraction. The CDR3 DNA reads as TGTGCCAGCAGCTTTAGCTCTGGGGCCAACGTCCTGACTTTC. This sequence encodes CASSFSSGANVLTF. The complete variable domain, with remaining parts taken from reference TRBV5-6 and TRBJ2-6, reads DAGVTQSPTHLIKTRGQQVTLRCSPKSGHDTVSWYQQALGQGPQFIFQYYEEEERQRGNFPDRFSGHQFPNYSSELNVNALLLGDSALYLCASSFSSGANVLTFGAGSRLTVL.